This TCR beta chain was documented in a study of T cells in Graves' hyperthyroidism and ophthalmopathy (dated by TCRdb to the late 2010s). With regard to the full study: Peripheral blood samples were taken at the time of initial diagnosis, prior to any treatment. To identify distinguishing TCR V-J signatures, a discovery cohort of 95 to 100 patients was used, comprising 40 to 45 with Graves' ophthalmopathy and around 60 with stable Graves' hyperthyroidism. An independent validation cohort of fewer than 20 hyperthyroidism patients and some 15 patients who later progressed to ophthalmopathy tested prospective prediction of ophthalmopathy. The 100 or so discovery patients were randomly divided into training and test sets at a 7:3 ratio. Thyroid tissue and blood T-cell repertoires from six Graves' hyperthyroidism patients were also compared in the study. Once sampling was done, hyperthyroidism patients were given methimazole at a starting dose of 30 mg daily, whereas ophthalmopathy patients were given high-dose intravenous methylprednisolone. TCR Vbeta CDR3 sequencing of 135 peripheral blood samples (more than 40 ophthalmopathy, around 80 hyperthyroidism and some 17 progressor patients) is reported in the paper.

Inclusive of the bounding cysteine and phenylalanine, the CDR3 is 14 residues long. The entry retains the CDR3 DNA only, 42 bases that are in frame from base 1. CDR1 and CDR2, per the germline V gene, are MNHEY and SVGAGI. Deletion took 7 bases off V and 6 bases off J, with a span of 16 bases between the germline ends. Amplification of TCR beta CDR3 regions was carried out from RNA transcripts. The TCR CDR3 was subjected to a first round of RT-PCR using the HTBI primer set and the Qiagen OneStep RT-PCR kit. A second multiplex PCR round built the libraries, followed by size selection and purification. Paired-end sequencing of the libraries was performed with 100 bp reads on an Illumina HiSeq2000. As for the original processing: Raw data were processed with SOAPnuke, discarding reads with adapters, uncalled bases, mean Phred below 15, or no exact constant-primer or identifier match. High-quality paired reads were merged with COPE v1.2.5, and unique nucleotide sequences were defined as clonotypes. MiTCR v1.1 was used to align the clonotypes against IMGT TRBV, TRBD and TRBJ reference segments. The analysis included only V-J combinations with a frequency above 0.0001, which together covered 99.2% of the repertoires. The TCS score was defined as F50 (clonal expansion) divided by E x V (chaos), with BLOSUM62-based TCRdist calculated between CDR3 peptides within each V-J. Welch's t-statistics and random forest reduced around 510 V-J features to 10 to 15, which were used in a naive Bayes classifier (R e1071). The Morisita-Horn index was used to measure how similar the thyroid and blood repertoires were. TCRdb reran the public reads through fastp at Q25 and MiXCR, keeping productive beta chains. When rows share a CDR3 protein, they turn into one entry using the most common DNA and genes. What appears here as the V and J calls and clone size reflects TCRdb's work, not the paper's. This sample comprises hundreds of thousands of distinct CDR3 sequences, over 35% of them detected only once. Jointly, the top ten make up less than 35% of the sample.

The investigation overall reported the following: In validation, the model predicted progression to ophthalmopathy with 60% to 71% sensitivity and over 72% specificity, a median of about 6 months before onset. Blood samples also contained most of the expanded thyroid clonotypes (frequency above 0.001), which suggests that blood repertoires may reflect thyroid immune responses. In cross-validation, a model built on a 13 V-J signature told ophthalmopathy apart from stable hyperthyroidism with less than 90% sensitivity and around 81% specificity, and in testing the same model reached 80%/75%. No statistical method was used to set the sample size in advance, and investigators knew the group allocation.

This clonotype came up a few times. Its antigen is still unknown. Base quality data are lacking; no much larger clone is found one base away. A patient counted as having stable Graves' hyperthyroidism if no progression to ophthalmopathy occurred over 18 months of follow-up. Hyperthyroidism patients were newly diagnosed, with disease duration under 2 months, and aged 18 to 65 years. Exclusion was applied to patients with uncontrolled infections, other autoimmune diseases, pregnancy or lactation. Diagnoses relied on clinical symptoms, serum thyroxine and TRAb, thyroid ultrasound and orbital computed tomography. PBMCs were separated from under 12 ml of fresh peripheral blood using Ficoll-Paque density gradient centrifugation. Trizol reagent was used to extract total RNA, and RNA quality was then checked on an Agilent 2100 Bioanalyzer.

The material sequenced was blood. The chain links TRBV6-5 with TRBJ1-5; TRBD1 is perhaps the D gene, given 6 matching bases. This sequence was found in a woman in her thirties or forties with Graves' hyperthyroidism. The CDR3 loop reads CASIQDRPGQPQHF. The DNA is as follows: TGTGCCAGCATCCAAGACAGGCCGGGTCAGCCCCAGCATTTT.